A single sample is the source of the 25 T cell receptor beta chains below, sequenced in a study of OX40 agonist ivuxolimab in advanced cancers. Repertoires were generated with immunoSEQ multiplex PCR, while TCRdb's copy carries only in-frame clones and drops some. The table has 20,000 to 25,000 clones, 75% to 90% seen once. Sequences were derived from CD4+ or CD8+ T cells sorted from blood, sampled in a trial of the OX40 agonist ivuxolimab. These receptors were collected from an adult with an advanced solid tumor such as melanoma, head and neck, liver or kidney cancer.

The rearrangement joins TRBV27 to TRBJ1-5; 9 bases map to TRBD1. Germline trimming cut 5 bases from V and 6 bases from J; bases unmatched to any gene: 5. Per the germline V gene, CDR1 is MNHEY and CDR2 is SMNVEV (reference sequence). The CDR3 totals 14 residues. CDR3 sequence reads: CASSQQGAGQPQHF. DNA of the CDR3: TGTGCCAGCAGTCAACAGGGGGCTGGTCAGCCCCAGCATTTT.

The chain links TRBV28 to TRBJ1-2; 7 positions agree with TRBD1. This CDR3 is 15 amino acids long. V was clipped by 5 bases and J by 0 bases; unmatched bases: 6. Per germline, CDR1 MDHEN and CDR2 SYDVKM. The CDR3: CASSPGQRTNYGYTF. As DNA, the CDR3 is TGTGCCAGCAGTCCGGGACAGAGAACTAACTATGGCTACACCTTC.

The V call is TRBV30, the J call TRBJ2-3; no clear D. V was pared by 2 bases and J by 1 base, with 7 bases between. Germline V gene lookup returns CDR1 GTSNPN and CDR2 SVGIG (reference sequence). The CDR3 has 13 residues. The CDR3 protein is CAWSLQGTDTQYF. The CDR3 DNA sequence: TGTGCCTGGAGTCTCCAAGGCACAGATACGCAGTATTTT.

This clone was seen once. The chain couples TRBV5-6 to TRBJ2-1; D may be TRBD2 (6 bases). Trimming left V 0 bases short and J 2 bases short, with 9 bases between. The CDR3 consists of 15 residues. The germline CDR1 and CDR2 sequences are SGHDT and YYEEEE. CDR3 protein: CASSLDPGAYNEQFF. The CDR3 DNA sequence: TGTGCCAGCAGCTTGGACCCGGGAGCCTACAATGAGCAGTTCTTC.

The gene calls are TRBV6-5 and TRBJ2-4; no clear D. Trimming pared 0 bases from V and 5 bases from J, leaving 11 bases between. Per germline, CDR1 MNHEY and CDR2 SVGAGI. The length of the CDR3 is 15 residues. The CDR3 DNA follows: TGTGCCAGCAGTTACTCCCCTTCGGTCCAAAACATTCAGTACTTC. It translates to CASSYSPSVQNIQYF.

The V call is TRBV7-9, the J call TRBJ2-1, with D possibly matching TRBD1 (6 bases). Germline CDR1 and CDR2: SEHNR and FQNEAQ (reference sequence). The CDR3 has 13 residues. Trimming cost V 5 bases and J 10 bases, with 15 bases left between them. The CDR3 DNA is TGTGCCAGCAGCCCACCGGGACATTCCGAGCAGTTCTTC. It translates to CASSPPGHSEQFF.

The CDR3 coding sequence is TGTGCCAGCAGCTTTCGGCAAACTGAAGCTTTCTTT. It specifies CASSFRQTEAFF. The chain combines TRBV7-8 with TRBJ1-1; no clear D gene. The V end lost 3 bases, the J end lost 5 bases, and 7 bases lay between the germline ends. The germline gives CDR1 SGHVS, CDR2 FQNEAQ. The CDR3 is made up of 12 amino acids. Combining the CDR3 with reference TRBV7-8 and TRBJ1-1 gives the whole variable domain GAGVSQSPRYKVAKRGQDVALRCDPISGHVSLFWYQQALGQGPEFLTYFQNEAQLDKSGLPSDRFFAERPEGSVSTLKIQRTQQEDSAVYLCASSFRQTEAFFGQGTRLTVV.

The rearrangement uses TRBV30 and TRBJ2-7, with 11 bases that match TRBD2. Germline V gene lookup returns CDR1 GTSNPN and CDR2 SVGIG (reference sequence). This CDR3 region has 19 residues. V dropped 0 bases and J dropped 3; count of bases not matched to a gene: 16. This CDR3 is CAWSVTRPFRTSGYYEQYF. CDR3 sequence (DNA): TGTGCCTGGAGTGTAACCCGGCCGTTCCGGACTAGCGGGTACTACGAGCAGTACTTC.

In its sample, this clone was seen a few times. The gene calls are TRBV7-9 and TRBJ2-7; no clear D gene. Germline V gene data show CDR1 as SEHNR and CDR2 as FQNEAQ (reference sequence). The CDR3 has 14 amino acids. Trimming shortened V by 1 base and J by 3 bases, and 10 bases separated the two germline ends. CDR3 coding DNA: TGTGCCAGCAGCTTAGATTCAGGCGTCTACGAGCAGTACTTC. Its translation: CASSLDSGVYEQYF.

This clone was detected once. The rearrangement joins TRBV10-3 to TRBJ2-3; D is possibly TRBD2 (5 bases). Germline V lookup: CDR1 ENHRY, CDR2 SYGVKD. The V end lost 8 bases, the J end lost 2 bases, and 23 bases lay between the germline ends. This CDR3 spans 17 amino acids. The CDR3 sequence is CAIRAREGKGPTDTQYF. As DNA, the CDR3 is TGTGCCATCCGAGCCCGGGAAGGGAAGGGCCCCACAGATACGCAGTATTTT.

The chain couples TRBV7-2 to TRBJ2-7, with a weak D call TRBD2 (6 bases). Per germline, CDR1 SGHTA and CDR2 FQGNSA. The CDR3 is 15 residues long. V was clipped by 1 base and J by 0 bases, with 10 bases between them. CDR3 in amino acids: CASSLVAGPSYEQYF. Written as DNA, the CDR3 is TGTGCCAGCAGCTTAGTGGCGGGGCCCTCCTACGAGCAGTACTTC.

This sequence joins TRBV11-3 and TRBJ2-1; D is perhaps TRBD2 (6 bases). The V end lost 5 bases, the J end lost 3 bases, and 29 bases lay between the germline ends. Per germline, CDR1 SGHNT and CDR2 YENEEA. This CDR3 is built from 20 residues. The DNA of the CDR3 is TGTGCCAGCAGCCCCGGCTGGGGGGACGCATCTACGGGAGTCTACAATGAGCAGTTCTTC. Residues: CASSPGWGDASTGVYNEQFF.

The chain is built from TRBV30 and TRBJ1-5, with 9 bases aligning to TRBD1. The junction had 19 bases not matched to a gene; V was cut back by 2 bases and J by 2 bases. CDR3 size: 20 residues. Germline V gene lookup returns CDR1 GTSNPN and CDR2 SVGIG (reference sequence). The CDR3 sequence: CAWSPSTGTGSGGRNQPQHF. CDR3 nucleotides: TGTGCCTGGAGTCCTAGCACCGGGACAGGGTCCGGGGGGCGCAATCAGCCCCAGCATTTT.

This clone appeared once. The genes are TRBV6-5 and TRBJ1-2; TRBD1 matches 7 bases. The CDR3 covers 14 residues. Germline V gives CDR1 MNHEY, CDR2 SVGAGI. V gave up 6 bases and J gave up 4 bases; unmatched junction bases: 8. The CDR3 here is CASSKTGNGYGYTF. CDR3 bases: TGTGCCAGCAGCAAGACAGGGAACGGCTATGGCTACACCTTC.

Relative to its sample, this clone is medium-sized. The chain couples TRBV9 to TRBJ2-5; tentatively, D is TRBD2 (6 bases). The CDR3 extends over 15 amino acids. V was pared by 3 bases and J by 3 bases, with 15 bases between. Germline-derived CDR1 and CDR2 are SGDLS and YYNGEE. The CDR3 coding sequence is TGTGCCAGCAGCGAGTCTGGAGCGGGTGAAGAGACCCAGTACTTC. Its translation is CASSESGAGEETQYF.

The chain recombines TRBV7-9 with TRBJ2-5, with TRBD2 as a possible D gene (5 bases). Germline assignment: CDR1 SEHNR and CDR2 FQNEAQ (reference sequence). This CDR3 region has 16 residues. Deletions cut 1 base from V and 4 bases from J, with 16 bases between. The CDR3 coding sequence is TGTGCCAGCAGCTTAGACCGAGCGGCCCTAGCAGAGACCCAGTACTTC. Translating gives CASSLDRAALAETQYF. The entire variable domain, with the rest obtained from reference TRBV7-9 and TRBJ2-5, is as follows: DTGVSQNPRHKITKRGQNVTFRCDPISEHNRLYWYRQTLGQGPEFLTYFQNEAQLEKSRLLSDRFSAERPKGSFSTLEIQRTEQGDSAMYLCASSLDRAALAETQYFGPGTRLLVL.

The chain uses TRBV7-8 and TRBJ2-7; 7 positions match TRBD1. There are 14 residues in the CDR3. V lost 0 bases, J lost 5 bases, and 4 bases stayed unmatched. Germline lookup yields CDR1 SGHVS and CDR2 FQNEAQ. The CDR3 DNA is TGTGCCAGCAGCTTAGCGAGACAGGGCCACGAGCAGTACTTC. Protein product: CASSLARQGHEQYF.

The chain links TRBV2 to TRBJ1-4; maybe TRBD1 (5 bases). The V end lost 2 bases, the J end lost 2 bases, and 9 bases lay between the germline ends. The CDR3 loop spans 15 amino acids. CDR1 and CDR2 from the germline V gene are SNHLY and FYNNEI. The CDR3 DNA is TGTGCCAGCAGTGAAATGGGGCTGACTAATGAAAAACTGTTTTTT. Translating gives CASSEMGLTNEKLFF.

The gene calls are TRBV6-6 and TRBJ1-5, with D perhaps matching TRBD1 (5 bases). Germline V gene lookup returns CDR1 MNHNY and CDR2 SVGAGI (reference sequence). CDR3 length: 15 amino acids. Trimming stripped 1 base from V and 7 bases from J, with 14 bases between. Written as DNA, the CDR3 is TGTGCCAGCAGTTACTGGGACGGATTTCGACAGCCCCAGCATTTT. It codes for CASSYWDGFRQPQHF.

The chain carries TRBV6-4 and TRBJ1-2; D is undetermined. The CDR3 is made up of 15 amino acids. The V gene's germline CDR1 is MRHNA and CDR2 SNTAGT. V dropped 3 bases and J dropped 8 bases, with 19 bases sitting between them. The CDR3 here is CASSDGNRGIGGYTF. CDR3 in DNA: TGTGCCAGCAGTGATGGAAACCGGGGTATAGGGGGCTACACCTTC.

J is TRBJ1-2 and V is TRBV7-9; unclear D gene. The CDR3 consists of 17 residues. Trimming cost V 4 bases and J 0 bases, with 18 bases left between them. Germline-derived CDR1 and CDR2 are SEHNR and FQNEAQ (reference sequence). The CDR3 sequence: CASSSLERHHTNYGYTF. In nucleotides, the CDR3 is TGTGCCAGCAGCTCCCTGGAGAGACACCACACTAACTATGGCTACACCTTC.

The chain carries TRBV19 and TRBJ1-2; 9 bases are a match to TRBD1. The V gene end was trimmed by 6 bases and the J gene end by 3 bases; junction bases not matched to a gene: 8. Germline V gene data show CDR1 as LNHDA and CDR2 as SQIVND (reference sequence). This CDR3 spans 15 amino acids. The CDR3 loop reads CASRNPDRGDYGYTF. The CDR3 bases are TGTGCCAGTAGGAACCCTGACAGGGGGGACTATGGCTACACCTTC.

The V gene is TRBV10-3, the J gene TRBJ1-2; possible D gene TRBD1, 6 bases. The CDR3 is 15 amino acids. Germline CDR1 ENHRY, CDR2 SYGVKD. The V gene lost 4 bases and the J gene lost 2 bases, with 14 bases spanning the gap. The CDR3 coding sequence is TGTGCCATCAGTGGAAACAGGGAGCCGAACTATGGCTACACCTTC. It yields the protein CAISGNREPNYGYTF.

The chain couples TRBV28 to TRBJ1-4; a weak D match, TRBD1 (5 bases). Trimming removed 1 base from V and 8 bases from J, with 20 bases in between. The CDR3 is 17 residues long. Germline V CDR1 and CDR2: MDHEN, SYDVKM. The CDR3 DNA sequence: TGTGCCAGCAGTTTATCACTCGGAGGCACAAGGGGAGAAAAACTGTTTTTT. Amino acid sequence: CASSLSLGGTRGEKLFF. Complete variable domain (other parts from reference TRBV28 and TRBJ1-4): DVKVTQSSRYLVKRTGEKVFLECVQDMDHENMFWYRQDPGLGLRLIYFSYDVKMKEKGDIPEGYSVSREKKERFSLILESASTNQTSMYLCASSLSLGGTRGEKLFFGSGTQLSVL.

V and J are TRBV11-2 and TRBJ2-7; 9 nucleotides agree with TRBD2. Looked up from germline, CDR1 is SGHAT and CDR2 is FQNNGV. V was clipped by 5 bases and J by 4 bases; unmatched bases: 6. The CDR3 consists of 14 residues. Written as DNA, the CDR3 is TGTGCCAGCAGCCTCGTGACTAGCGGTTACGAGCAGTACTTC. It encodes CASSLVTSGYEQYF.